This TCR beta chain was profiled in a study of T cell clones after liver transplantation. Study overall: TCRbeta sequencing after a pre-transplant mixed lymphocyte reaction identified graft-donor-reactive clones, later tracked in post-transplant blood. Study-level results: Migration into the graft, not deletion, may explain lost graft donor-reactive T cells.

Comments on this clone: The antigen is not known.

Clones were read by immunoSEQ multiplex PCR, and TCRdb kept only the in-frame ones, dropping some. The repertoire consists of about 80,000 clones, with roughly 80% occurring once and the leading ten covering less than 0.6%. The receptor was derived from a human patient who received a liver transplant. Some T cells may have originated in the graft donor. Source: CD4+ T cells from blood, taken 45 to 46 months after liver transplant.

The DNA of the CDR3 is TGCGCCAGCAGCCGGAACCGGGACACGGGCGAGCAGTACTTC. It specifies CASSRNRDTGEQYF. The genes are TRBV5-1 and TRBJ2-7; D is possibly TRBD1 (6 bases). The V end was cut by 4 bases, the J end by 6 bases, with 17 bases between. Germline-derived CDR1 and CDR2 are SGHRS and YFSETQ. The CDR3 loop spans 14 amino acids. The variable domain in full, completed from reference TRBV5-1 and TRBJ2-7, reads KAGVTQTPRYLIKTRGQQVTLSCSPISGHRSVSWYQQTPGQGLQFLFEYFSETQRNKGNFPGRFSGRQFSNSRSEMNVSTLELGDSALYLCASSRNRDTGEQYFGPGTRLTVT.